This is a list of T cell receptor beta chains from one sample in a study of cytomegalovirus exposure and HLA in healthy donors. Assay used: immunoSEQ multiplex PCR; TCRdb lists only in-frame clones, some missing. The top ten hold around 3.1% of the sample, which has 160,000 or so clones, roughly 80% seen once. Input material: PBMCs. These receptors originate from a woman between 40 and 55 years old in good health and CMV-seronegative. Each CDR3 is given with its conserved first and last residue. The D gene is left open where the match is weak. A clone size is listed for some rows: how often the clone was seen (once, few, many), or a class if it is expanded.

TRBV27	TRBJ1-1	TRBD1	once	CASSLLRQGTEAFF	TGTGCCAGCAGTTTACTGAGACAGGGTACTGAAGCTTTCTTT
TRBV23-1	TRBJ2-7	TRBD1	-	CASSKVQGALRHEQYF	TGCGCCAGCAGTAAAGTTCAGGGGGCACTCCGCCACGAGCAGTACTTC
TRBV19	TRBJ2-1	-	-	CASRLDRSNEQFF	TGTGCCAGTAGATTAGACAGGTCCAATGAGCAGTTCTTC
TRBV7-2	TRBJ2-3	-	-	CASSLGGTDTQYF	TGTGCCAGCAGTCTAGGAGGTACAGATACGCAGTATTTT
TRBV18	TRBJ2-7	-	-	CASSPGPAGPSYEQYF	TGTGCCAGCTCACCAGGGCCGGCAGGCCCTTCCTACGAGCAGTACTTC
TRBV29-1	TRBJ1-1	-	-	CSVVGVLGNTEAFF	TGCAGCGTTGTAGGGGTTTTGGGGAACACTGAAGCTTTCTTT
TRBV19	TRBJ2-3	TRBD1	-	CASSPSTGPGTDTQYF	TGTGCCAGTAGTCCGTCGACAGGGCCCGGCACAGATACGCAGTATTTT
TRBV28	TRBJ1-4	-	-	CASRSPGQINEKLFF	TGTGCCAGCAGATCTCCGGGACAAATTAATGAAAAACTGTTTTTT
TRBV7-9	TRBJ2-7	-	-	CSSSSSPSEQYF	TGTTCCAGCAGTTCCTCTCCCTCCGAGCAGTACTTC
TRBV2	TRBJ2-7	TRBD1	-	CASSEQGWEQYF	TGTGCCAGCAGCGAACAGGGGTGGGAGCAGTACTTC
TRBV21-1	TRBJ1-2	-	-	CASSIRGTGSAPNYGYTF	TGTGCCAGCAGCATCCGAGGAACAGGGTCGGCTCCAAACTATGGCTACACCTTC
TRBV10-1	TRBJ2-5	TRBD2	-	CASSESKRTSGDQETQYF	TGCGCCAGCAGTGAGTCCAAAAGGACTAGCGGGGACCAAGAGACCCAGTACTTC
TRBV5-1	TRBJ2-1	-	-	CASSLGGVAVNEQFF	TGCGCCAGCAGCTTGGGCGGGGTGGCCGTTAATGAGCAGTTCTTC